The source of this TCR beta chain is a study of blood T cells in healthy people across ages. With a J-beta primer mix and a sample-barcoded 5' primer, a second PCR ran 7 to 11 cycles. In TCRdb, the 5' RACE reads were re-called with MiXCR into one record per CDR3 protein. The repertoire consists of 1 million or so distinct CDR3 sequences, with 25% occurring once and the leading ten covering less than 0.75%. Individuals who donated were healthy Caucasians from Russia aged roughly 6 to 100. CDR1 is DFQATT and CDR2 is SNEGSKA in the germline V gene (reference sequence). This CDR3 comprises 14 residues. A further study also used this sample, focusing on T cells of mothers and their children.

The TCR originated in a girl aged 2 to 10 in good health. The chain is built from TRBV20-1 and TRBJ2-5; 8 bases agree with TRBD2. The DNA end lines up better with TRBJ2-1; the J call may be wrong. Material for sequencing was blood. The CDR3 loop reads CSPRVGTRDNEQFF. The CDR3 bases are TGCAGTCCAAGGGTCGGGACTAGGGATAATGAGCAGTTCTTC.